This record covers a single T cell receptor (beta chain). Its antigen has not been determined. Germline is not matched at one junction end, which may reflect a read error. This specimen belongs to a study of cytomegalovirus exposure and HLA in healthy donors (dated by TCRdb to about 2017). Regarding the study in general: An earlier analysis of more than 550 of the donors reported over 250 Gb of sequence data and 100 million to 120 million unique TCR beta sequences obtained from about 200 million T cells. An early release that covered about 600 HLA-typed donors contained approximately 320 gigabases of sequencing data and around 80 million unique TCR sequences. Among the roughly 400 genotyped donors, under 90% belonged to the genetic ancestry cluster associated with self-reported Caucasian donors. The study aimed to test whether cataloging public T cell receptors could reveal signatures of past pathogen exposure. The study used immunosequencing to profile the T cell repertoires of more than 650 subjects and linked those repertoires to cytomegalovirus serostatus. Besides the first cohort of some 670 subjects, a separate validation cohort made up of 120 different subjects was used. To predict cytomegalovirus infection status, the study combined high-throughput TCR immunosequencing, statistical association of individual TCRs with disease status, and machine learning. A later analysis re-analyzed previously published TCR beta repertoires from 500 to 700 donors and added high-resolution HLA genotyping to study TCR occurrence patterns. Rather than using new phenotypic data, the later analysis identified candidate immune exposures from TCR beta sequences and from how often those sequences occurred across donors. In an earlier analysis of roughly 540 of the donors, high-throughput TCR beta sequencing was used to judge whether each TCR beta V gene segment behaved as functional or pseudogenic. Donor age, sex, ethnicity and CMV serostatus were compiled alongside the repertoire data. A later genetic analysis took genome-wide SNP genotypes for about three fifths of the 666 donors and used that subset as a discovery cohort. Every discovery cohort repertoire had been produced on one sequencing platform. Both class I and class II loci were covered by HLA typing, at four-digit resolution. The number of donors typed differed by locus, with roughly 629-640 for A, B, C, DRB1 and DQB1, 522 for DQA1, 606 for DPA1, and approximately 470 for DPB1. Roughly 5 DR-DQ haplotypes were handled as single units for association and clustering because linkage in the cohort was strong. Among under 450 genotyped donors of the cohort, an average of roughly 240,000 unique TCR beta nucleotide sequences were sequenced per donor, about a sixth of them non-productive.

General study outcomes and caveats: Compared with equally common non-associated chains, HLA-associated TCR beta chains in a later analysis were more clonally expanded and had lower generation probabilities. In a later analysis, most CMV-associated TCR beta chains were found to appear HLA-restricted, with HLA associations seemingly driven largely by CMV exposure. Several of the top co-occurrence clusters appeared to be linked to parvovirus B19, influenza, CMV and Epstein-Barr virus, according to a later analysis. At a false discovery rate of 0.05, a later analysis linked 15,000 to 20,000 TCR beta sequences to specific HLA alleles. A cluster of highly shared sequence variants was judged likely to be a technical artifact of the sequencing pipeline. This cohort had only TCR beta chains sequenced, and the lack of alpha or paired-chain data limited which features could be detected. A further reported finding was that TCR beta sequences accurately predicted the HLA-A and HLA-B alleles for most subjects in the first cohort. Some IMGT-functional V segments, including TRBV6-2 and TRBV6-3, could not be distinguished by the 87-base-pair reads and were therefore excluded. In vitro tests confirmed that a few of the cytomegalovirus-associated TCR beta chains recognize cytomegalovirus antigens. The study listed 164 TCR beta chains as associated with cytomegalovirus. In an earlier analysis of a few hundred of the donors, most TCR beta V segments were observed in productive rearrangements about 87% or about 30% of the time, broadly matching IMGT annotations. For the cohort, immune exposure information was limited to CMV serostatus. Correlated functional status among segregating V segments might be attributable to linkage disequilibrium, but an unknown experimental factor could not be ruled out. According to the authors, the approach could potentially be generalized to other disease states and immunological phenotypes. According to a later analysis, TCR association rates differed among HLA loci, with DRB1 alleles showing the most associated TCRs and HLA-C alleles showing the fewest. Across donors, most TCR sequences were observed very rarely, whereas some public TCRs were present in many individuals. The classifier was reported to diagnose cytomegalovirus status with high specificity and sensitivity in both the original and validation cohorts. A later genetic analysis associated a missense DCLRE1C variant with V-gene and J-gene trimming of TCR beta chains, and an independent cohort replicated the association. Because counts were too low, about 18 rarely observed V segments, including chromosome 9 orphons, were excluded from the earlier analysis of around 590 of the donors. Strong co-occurrence of HLA alleles, especially DR and DQ, made assigning TCR associations to individual alleles difficult. Presence/absence analyses assumed roughly uniform sequencing depth across donors, an assumption that may not hold. Because some donors lacked HLA typing at each locus, the association tests relied only on the typed subset. A later genetic analysis reported fewer N-insertions in productive TCRs among donors in an Asian-associated ancestry cluster than the roughly 700-donor mean.

The method behind the library was the immunoSEQ multiplex PCR assay. For the multiplex PCR, a mixture combining 60 forward primers for TCR Vbeta segments and 13 reverse primers for TCR Jbeta segments was used. A multiplex PCR assay on genomic DNA amplified the CDR3 region of rearranged TCR beta genes. The amplified TCR beta libraries were sequenced on the Illumina HiSeq System as 87-base-pair reads. The paper's processing steps were these. A later analysis counted about 80 million unique TCR beta chains across the 650 to 800 repertoires, and 10 million to 11 million of these chains were shared by at least two donors. Raw reads were error-corrected and collapsed into unique sequences with a nearest-neighbor algorithm that merged closely related sequences to remove PCR and sequencing errors. V, D and J gene segments were assigned by aligning CDR3 sequences to IMGT reference sequences. Each retained sequence needed at least a six-nucleotide match to both a V gene segment and a J gene segment. A rearrangement counted as productive if the CDR3 had no stop codons and remained in frame with V and J, and every other rearrangement counted as non-productive. CDR3 was defined according to IMGT convention as the region running from the second conserved V-encoded cysteine to the conserved J-encoded phenylalanine. The earlier analysis of fewer than 700 of the donors excluded sequences that lacked an unambiguous match to a single V gene segment. In an earlier analysis of a few hundred of the donors, V segments were called functional above 56.7% productive rearrangements and were called segregating when the between-donor standard deviation exceeded 5%. To diagnose cytomegalovirus status from the catalog of TCR beta chain sequences, a statistical classification framework was built. V and J gene assignment, in a later analysis, came from comparing TCR nucleotide sequences with IMGT/GENE-DB human TR gene sequences. Using the TCRdist pipeline, a later analysis assigned CDR3 sequences along with most-parsimonious VDJ recombination scenarios. In a later analysis, each TCR beta chain was defined by its CDR3 amino acid sequence together with its V-gene family, and reads without a unique V-gene family were excluded. In a later analysis, fewer than 600 highly shared, low-generation-probability nucleotide sequences were removed to address suspected cross-contamination and a sequencing artifact. A later analysis calculated a clonal expansion index for each public chain from normalized within-repertoire ranks of inferred template counts. In a later analysis, generation probabilities were computed using a VDJ recombination model fitted to out-of-frame rearrangements, and the results were checked against IGoR. In a later analysis, TCR-TCR, TCR-HLA and TCR-CMV co-occurrence was scored with hypergeometric tests, and a repertoire-size bias correction was applied to TCR pairs. To estimate false discovery rates, a later analysis permuted the HLA or CMV assignments 20 times. In a later analysis, co-occurring TCRs were grouped using DBSCAN, with TCRdist sequence similarity added in when clustering inside HLA-allele-positive subsets. Repertoires with fewer than 30,000 or more than 120,000 public chains were left out of co-occurrence clustering, as were five repertoires with anomalous nucleotide sharing. Imported from immuneACCESS, the table was reduced by TCRdb to in-frame sequences with V and J called. These copies leave out some clones; in studies compared against another copy, an unresolved V gene accounts for under half, and the cause of the remainder is not known. The DNA was the basis for D and trimming; V, J and clone size are from that table. Across this sample there are more than 100,000 clones, with around 79% seen only once. The ten largest account for less than 4.5% of the sample.

Spanning cysteine to phenylalanine, the CDR3 consists of 15 amino acids. The read is trimmed to its CDR3 DNA, 45 bases read in frame from base 1. CDR1 and CDR2, looked up from the germline V gene, are SGHTA and FQGNSA. The cohort was made up of 666 healthy bone marrow donors. At the time of sampling, all cohort members were nominally healthy, though unrecorded immune exposures were likely present. The donor tested CMV seronegative and was one of the 352 seronegative cohort members. A peripheral blood sample was collected from each donor, and TCR beta sequencing was performed on peripheral blood mononuclear cells. The Qiagen DNeasy Blood Extraction Kit was used to extract genomic DNA from the blood cell samples.

The receptor was isolated from a middle-aged woman in good health and CMV-seronegative. The chain was built from TRBV7-2 and TRBJ2-1, with TRBD2 identical over 16 junction bases. Sequencing input: PBMCs. CDR3 reads: CASSSGTSGRAERFF. Read as DNA, the sequence is TGTGCCAGCAGCTCTGGGACTAGCGGGAGGGCCGAGCGGTTCTTC.